This entry lists 7 T cell receptor beta chains sequenced from one sample in a study of Ad26.COV2.S vaccination and SARS-CoV-2 variants. Sequencing used immunoSEQ multiplex PCR; TCRdb keeps in-frame clones, though not all of them. This sample has 350,000 to 550,000 clones, with 89% found just once. Documented treatment: roughly 18 received Ad26.COV2.S at low or high dose, single or two shots; about 5 received placebo; per-sample allocation not given. Specimens were obtained on day 63 following the first vaccine or placebo injection. The sample in question was peripheral blood, obtained in a trial of Ad26.COV2.S vaccine versus placebo. The origin of the receptors is a person aged 18 to 59 who received the Ad26.COV2.S COVID-19 vaccine or a placebo.

This sequence joins TRBV6-2 or TRBV6-3 and TRBJ2-1; D might be TRBD1 (8 bases). Germline CDR1 reads MNHEY; CDR2 reads SVGEGT. Trimming removed 2 bases at V and 10 bases at J, with 18 bases between. This CDR3 spans 15 amino acids. The CDR3 is CASSYDTGGAREQFF. DNA of the CDR3: TGTGCCAGCAGTTACGATACAGGGGGGGCACGGGAGCAGTTCTTC.

This chain connects TRBV5-6 to TRBJ1-1, with D possibly TRBD1 on 5 matching bases. The germline V gene encodes CDR1 SGHDT and CDR2 YYEEEE. The CDR3 has 15 amino acids. Trimming removed 2 bases at V and 4 bases at J, with 15 bases between. The chain's CDR3 is CASSFLLGVSTEAFF. The DNA of the CDR3 is TGTGCCAGCAGCTTTTTGCTAGGGGTAAGCACTGAAGCTTTCTTT.

The chain joins TRBV5-1 to TRBJ1-1, with 8 bases aligning to TRBD1. Germline lookup yields CDR1 SGHRS and CDR2 YFSETQ. V gave up 7 bases and J gave up 0 bases; unmatched junction bases: 8. The CDR3 covers 15 residues. CDR3 amino acids: CASGEGQVMNTEAFF. CDR3 sequence (DNA): TGCGCCAGCGGGGAGGGACAGGTAATGAACACTGAAGCTTTCTTT.

The chain recombines TRBV5-5 with TRBJ1-6; D might be TRBD1 (6 bases). Germline V lookup: CDR1 SGHKS, CDR2 YYEKEE (reference sequence). The germline V and J ends were trimmed by 4 bases and 14 bases, with 16 bases remaining between them. The CDR3 is 13 amino acids. CDR3 in DNA: TGTGCCAGCAGCCCCCTTTGGGGGGCGGCCCTCCACTTT. This translates into CASSPLWGAALHF.

This chain joins TRBV10-3 and TRBJ2-2, with unresolved D. Germline CDR1 reads ENHRY; CDR2 reads SYGVKD. This CDR3 spans 15 amino acids. V was clipped by 7 bases and J by 6 bases, with 18 bases between them. The CDR3 nucleotides are TGTGCCATCAATCGGCAGAAGGATTTTTCCGGGGAGCTGTTTTTT. Its translation: CAINRQKDFSGELFF.

The rearrangement uses TRBV5-1 and TRBJ1-2; 7 bases agree with TRBD1. The germline gives CDR1 SGHRS, CDR2 YFSETQ. V lost 2 bases and J lost 8; bases outside the gene matches: 9. This CDR3 comprises 14 residues. The CDR3 here is CASSFDGTVGGYTF. As DNA, the CDR3 is TGCGCCAGCAGCTTCGACGGGACAGTGGGAGGCTACACCTTC. Filled out from reference TRBV5-1 and TRBJ1-2, the complete variable domain reads KAGVTQTPRYLIKTRGQQVTLSCSPISGHRSVSWYQQTPGQGLQFLFEYFSETQRNKGNFPGRFSGRQFSNSRSEMNVSTLELGDSALYLCASSFDGTVGGYTFGSGTRLTVV.

The chain has TRBV5-1 and TRBJ1-4; the D gene is possibly TRBD1 (5 bases). Trimming left V 2 bases short and J 8 bases short, with 22 bases between. Per the germline V gene, CDR1 is SGHRS and CDR2 is YFSETQ. The CDR3 has 17 amino acids. The CDR3 loop is CASSFFTGRKGLEKLFF. The DNA for the CDR3 is TGCGCCAGCAGCTTTTTTACGGGCCGGAAGGGGCTCGAAAAACTGTTTTTT.